Presented here are 16 T cell receptor beta chains from one specimen sequenced in a study of beta chain features in type 1 diabetes. What these receptors recognize is not known. The investigators reverse transcribed all of the isolated RNA, so they sequenced expressed TCRB transcripts. This table comes from immunoSEQ multiplex PCR, and its TCRdb copy is limited to in-frame clones, with some not included. Of nearly 700,000 clones in the sample, 13% were seen once. Study observations and caveats: Across all four CD4+ subsets, people with type 1 diabetes showed modestly shorter TCRB CDR3s.

Input material: naive CD4+ T cells from blood. The source of these receptors is a man aged 18-30 years with type 1 diabetes.

This chain uses TRBV6-1 with TRBJ1-1; D remains ambiguous. The V end was cut by 6 bases, the J end by 6 bases, with 5 bases between. CDR1 is MNHNS and CDR2 is SASEGT in the germline V gene. This CDR3 spans 10 amino acids. For the CDR3, the DNA is TGTGCCAGCAGAACTGCTGAAGCTTTCTTT. It encodes CASRTAEAFF.

This clone was detected only a few times. The chain links TRBV18 to TRBJ2-7; tentative D call: TRBD1 (7 bases). Germline V CDR1 and CDR2: KGHSH, LQKENI. This CDR3 is built from 17 residues. The V end lost 5 bases, the J end lost 0 bases, and 20 bases lay between the germline ends. DNA for the CDR3: TGTGCCAGCTCAGGCGTAAGCAGGGGGGTTAGCTCCTACGAGCAGTACTTC. Translation gives CASSGVSRGVSSYEQYF.

The rearrangement uses TRBV6-4 and TRBJ1-4; no definite D call. CDR1 is MRHNA and CDR2 is SNTAGT in the germline V gene. The CDR3 length is 13 residues. V was cut by 4 bases and J by 7 bases, with 10 bases left in between. Here the CDR3 reads CASSASPAEKLFF. The CDR3 DNA follows: TGTGCCAGCAGTGCCTCTCCGGCTGAAAAACTGTTTTTT.

Only a few counts were recorded for this clone. The rearrangement joins TRBV5-1 to TRBJ2-7; D is perhaps TRBD2 (6 bases). There are 14 residues in the CDR3. Germline V gene data show CDR1 as SGHRS and CDR2 as YFSETQ. Trimming shortened V by 0 bases and J by 0 bases, and 7 bases separated the two germline ends. As DNA, the CDR3 is TGCGCCAGCAGCTTGGTAGCGGACTCCTACGAGCAGTACTTC. Protein product: CASSLVADSYEQYF.

This clone was counted a few times. This sequence joins TRBV5-6 and TRBJ2-3, with D possibly matching TRBD2 (8 bases). CDR1 SGHDT and CDR2 YYEEEE come from the germline V gene. V was trimmed by 5 bases and J by 6 bases, leaving 19 bases between them. The CDR3 is 15 residues long. CDR3 region: CASRTGLAGADTQYF. CDR3 DNA: TGTGCCAGCAGGACAGGGCTAGCGGGTGCCGATACGCAGTATTTT.

The chain employs TRBV19 and TRBJ2-1; 12 nucleotides match TRBD2. CDR1 and CDR2 from the germline V gene are LNHDA and SQIVND (reference sequence). CDR3 size: 16 residues. V shed 3 bases and J 7 bases; nucleotides not matched to a gene: 7. The CDR3 sequence is CASSILASGGANEQFF. The CDR3 DNA follows: TGTGCCAGTAGTATTTTGGCTAGCGGGGGGGCGAATGAGCAGTTCTTC.

This rearrangement joins TRBV23-1 to TRBJ1-1; D gene unclear. TRBV23-1 is designated an ORF whose function remains uncertain. The CDR3 consists of 13 residues. The V end was cut by 4 bases, the J end by 5 bases, with 11 bases between. Written as DNA, the CDR3 is TGCGCCAGCAGTCGTTCGAGGGAAACTGAAGCTTTCTTT. Its protein product is CASSRSRETEAFF.

This clone has a handful of counts. V gene TRBV5-1 combines with J gene TRBJ2-3; 10 bases are a match to TRBD1. The ends lost 2 bases at V and 1 base at J; junction bases unmatched: 1. In germline, CDR1 is SGHRS, CDR2 YFSETQ. The CDR3 has 15 amino acids. The CDR3 sequence: CASSFGQGGTDTQYF. The CDR3 bases are TGCGCCAGCAGCTTTGGACAGGGGGGCACAGATACGCAGTATTTT. Drawing the rest from reference TRBV5-1 and TRBJ2-3, the complete variable domain is KAGVTQTPRYLIKTRGQQVTLSCSPISGHRSVSWYQQTPGQGLQFLFEYFSETQRNKGNFPGRFSGRQFSNSRSEMNVSTLELGDSALYLCASSFGQGGTDTQYFGPGTRLTVL.

This clone has just a few counts. The chain is built from TRBV9 and TRBJ1-1; D gene ambiguous. Between the trimmed V and J ends, which lost 0 bases and 5 bases, there was a span of 8 bases. Germline CDR1 is SGDLS and CDR2 is YYNGEE. The CDR3 contains 13 residues. CDR3 nucleotide sequence: TGTGCCAGCAGCGTAGACGGGCGGACTGAAGCTTTCTTT. Its protein is CASSVDGRTEAFF. Variable domain in full (rest from reference TRBV9 and TRBJ1-1): DSGVTQTPKHLITATGQRVTLRCSPRSGDLSVYWYQQSLDQGLQFLIQYYNGEERAKGNILERFSAQQFPDLHSELNLSSLELGDSALYFCASSVDGRTEAFFGQGTRLTVV.

This clone came up a few times. The CDR3 DNA is TGTGCCAGCAGCGGACTGAGCGGGGGGACCACAGATACGCAGTATTTT. Residues: CASSGLSGGTTDTQYF. This chain links TRBV7-9 with TRBJ2-3; TRBD2 agrees at 9 bases. V was clipped by 5 bases and J by 2 bases; unmatched bases: 8. CDR3 length equals 16 residues. The germline CDR1 and CDR2 sequences are SEHNR and FQNEAQ (reference sequence).

This clone has a handful of counts. The rearrangement uses TRBV21-1 and TRBJ1-1. TRBV21-1 counts as a pseudogene. The CDR3 is 14 amino acids. CDR3 sequence (DNA): TGTGCCAGCAGCAAAGAGATGGAGGGCACTGAAGCTTTCTTT. Its translation is CASSKEMEGTEAFF.

A few counts support this clone. The chain is built from TRBV6-1 and TRBJ2-5; 7 bases agree with TRBD1. Per the germline V gene, CDR1 is MNHNS and CDR2 is SASEGT. This CDR3 is built from 12 residues. V lost 11 bases to trimming and J lost 2 bases; unmatched junction nucleotides: 5. CDR3 DNA sequence: TGTGCCGGGGGACAGAGACAAGAGACCCAGTACTTC. Translation: CAGGQRQETQYF.

The chain uses TRBV29-1 and TRBJ1-5, with 7 nucleotides matching TRBD1. Germline loops: CDR1 SQVTM, CDR2 ANQGSEA. The trim removed 5 bases at V and 7 bases at J, leaving 11 bases unmatched. The CDR3 length is 14 residues. Here the CDR3 reads CSVLFGQANQPQHF. In nucleotides, the CDR3 is TGCAGCGTTTTGTTTGGACAGGCGAACCAGCCCCAGCATTTT.

This clone was detected only a few times. This chain uses TRBV5-4 with TRBJ1-1; 7 nucleotides agree with TRBD1. CDR3 length equals 13 residues. Unmatched junction bases numbered 7, after V lost 9 bases and J lost 2 bases. Per germline, CDR1 SGHNT and CDR2 YYREEE (reference sequence). DNA for the CDR3: TGTGCCATAAACAGGGGACCAAACACTGAAGCTTTCTTT. Translating gives CAINRGPNTEAFF.

This clone has just a few counts. This chain connects TRBV6-6 to TRBJ2-5; TRBD1 aligns across 7 bases. The CDR3 covers 13 residues. Germline CDR1 and CDR2: MNHNY and SVGAGI (reference sequence). After removal of 10 bases from V and 5 bases from J, the junction contained 10 bases not matched to a gene. Here the CDR3 DNA reads TGTGCCAACTCTATGACAGGGAAGGAGACCCAGTACTTC. Its protein product is CANSMTGKETQYF.

The DNA of the CDR3 is TGTGCCTGGAAGCCTAGCGGGAGGAACACCGGGGAGCTGTTTTTT. It specifies CAWKPSGRNTGELFF. The rearrangement joins TRBV30 to TRBJ2-2; the match to TRBD2 covers 10 bases. CDR3 length: 15 residues. Trimming cost V 4 bases and J 1 base; bases outside gene matches: 3. In germline, CDR1 is GTSNPN, CDR2 SVGIG (reference sequence).